Shown below are 21 T cell receptor beta chains from a single sample sequenced in a study of T cell responses to AZD1222 COVID-19 vaccine. TCRdb's table, derived via immunoSEQ multiplex PCR, lists solely in-frame clones and lacks some. The sample has tens of thousands of clones, around nine tenths seen once. The sample in question was peripheral blood, obtained on day 0 of AZD1222 vaccination. These receptors all stem from an adult in good health.

The chain uses TRBV6-5 and TRBJ2-7, with D tentatively TRBD1 or TRBD2 (6 bases each). The CDR3 spans 13 residues. Germline-derived CDR1 and CDR2 are MNHEY and SVGAGI. V was shortened by 2 bases and J by 6 bases, with 11 bases between the two germline ends. The CDR3 is CASSYLGGGEQYF. The DNA for the CDR3 is TGTGCCAGCAGTTACCTCGGGGGCGGCGAGCAGTACTTC.

The gene calls are TRBV11-3 and TRBJ2-1; the D is unclear. The V gene's germline CDR1 is SGHNT and CDR2 YENEEA. With 5 bases removed from V and 7 bases from J, the gap between germline ends came to 18 bases. The CDR3 runs 15 residues. The DNA of the CDR3 is TGTGCCAGCAGCCAAGGGTACAACCCCCGGAATGAGCAGTTCTTC. This gives the protein CASSQGYNPRNEQFF.

V gene TRBV3-1 (or the pseudogene TRBV3-2) combines with J gene TRBJ2-5; 9 nucleotides match TRBD2. From germline, CDR1 is LGHDT and CDR2 YNNKEL (reference sequence). The CDR3 runs to 14 residues. The V segment lost 4 bases and the J segment 4 bases; nucleotides outside the gene matches: 4. The CDR3 reads CASSPSGNGETQYF. The CDR3 DNA follows: TGTGCCAGCAGCCCTAGCGGGAATGGAGAGACCCAGTACTTC.

The V gene is TRBV2, the J gene TRBJ1-1, with D perhaps TRBD1 (5 bases). Per germline, CDR1 SNHLY and CDR2 FYNNEI. Trimming took off 4 bases at V and 1 base at J, with 10 bases between the two ends. The CDR3 totals 14 residues. The CDR3 DNA reads TGTGCCAGCAGTGTAGGGGAAGCGAACACTGAAGCTTTCTTT. It encodes CASSVGEANTEAFF.

This clone was found once. The J gene is TRBJ1-1, the V gene TRBV19, with D tentatively TRBD1 (6 bases). V was pared by 5 bases and J by 1 base, with 14 bases between. This CDR3 has 15 amino acids. Germline CDR1 is LNHDA and CDR2 is SQIVND (reference sequence). DNA of the CDR3: TGTGCCAGTAGTGATCCGAGGGGGACGAACACTGAAGCTTTCTTT. Translated: CASSDPRGTNTEAFF.

DNA of the CDR3: TGTGCCAGCAGCCGCCGTGTGACTGGCGGCTCCCTAAATGAGCAGTTCTTC. Residues: CASSRRVTGGSLNEQFF. The chain employs TRBV5-6 and TRBJ2-1; no firm D call. V shed 4 bases and J shed 7 bases, with 24 bases lying between them. In germline, CDR1 is SGHDT, CDR2 YYEEEE. This CDR3 is built from 17 residues.

The chain uses TRBV7-9 and TRBJ1-2; TRBD1 might be the D (5 bases). Germline V gene data show CDR1 as SEHNR and CDR2 as FQNEAQ (reference sequence). The CDR3 consists of 14 residues. V shed 7 bases and J shed 4 bases, with 16 bases lying between them. The CDR3: CASNFAGLSYGYTF. The CDR3 DNA follows: TGTGCCAGCAATTTTGCAGGGTTGAGCTATGGCTACACCTTC. Complete variable domain (other parts from reference TRBV7-9 and TRBJ1-2): DTGVSQNPRHKITKRGQNVTFRCDPISEHNRLYWYRQTLGQGPEFLTYFQNEAQLEKSRLLSDRFSAERPKGSFSTLEIQRTEQGDSAMYLCASNFAGLSYGYTFGSGTRLTVV.

The rearrangement joins TRBV18 to TRBJ1-2; possibly TRBD1 for D (6 bases). V lost 2 bases, J lost 7 bases, and 17 bases lay in between. The CDR3 totals 15 residues. Germline CDR1 is KGHSH and CDR2 is LQKENI. CDR3 amino acids: CASSPDQGGLSGYTF. DNA for the CDR3: TGTGCCAGCTCACCAGACCAAGGGGGATTGTCTGGCTACACCTTC.

V gene TRBV11-3 combines with J gene TRBJ2-7; D remains unclear. CDR3 length equals 13 residues. The germline V gene encodes CDR1 SGHNT and CDR2 YENEEA. The V end lost 1 base, the J end lost 7 bases, and 11 bases lay between the germline ends. CDR3 residues: CASSLGEAEEQYF. The CDR3 bases are TGTGCCAGCAGCTTAGGTGAAGCAGAAGAGCAGTACTTC.

The gene calls are TRBV7-9 and TRBJ2-1; TRBD1 agrees at 8 bases. The CDR3 has 15 residues. The V segment lost 6 bases and the J segment 9 bases; nucleotides outside the gene matches: 13. Germline lookup yields CDR1 SEHNR and CDR2 FQNEAQ (reference sequence). CDR3: CASRAGGTGQGEQFF. CDR3 nucleotide sequence: TGTGCCAGCAGGGCTGGAGGGACAGGTCAGGGTGAGCAGTTCTTC.

The chain links TRBV7-2 to TRBJ2-2, with 9 positions matching TRBD1. The CDR3 sequence is 17 residues long. V lost 0 bases to trimming and J lost 7 bases; unmatched junction nucleotides: 9. The germline V gene has CDR1 SGHTA and CDR2 FQGNSA. In DNA, the CDR3 is TGTGCCAGCAGCTTAGCAGGGACAGGGATTATCGGCGGGGAGCTGTTTTTT. Translation: CASSLAGTGIIGGELFF. Looking up the rest from reference TRBV7-2 and TRBJ2-2 gives the full variable domain: GAGVSQSPSNKVTEKGKDVELRCDPISGHTALYWYRQSLGQGLEFLIYFQGNSAPDKSGLPSDRFSAERTGGSVSTLTIQRTQQEDSAVYLCASSLAGTGIIGGELFFGEGSRLTVL.

The V and J genes are TRBV7-2 and TRBJ1-4; TRBD1 might be the D (6 bases). V shed 6 bases and J shed 6 bases, with 14 bases lying between them. Looked up from germline, CDR1 is SGHTA and CDR2 is FQGNSA. This CDR3 contains 14 residues. CDR3 bases: TGTGCCAGCAGTCCCCGGGACACCTATGAAAAACTGTTTTTT. Translated: CASSPRDTYEKLFF.

The chain uses TRBV14 and TRBJ1-1; D is perhaps TRBD1 (6 bases). CDR1 SGHDN and CDR2 FVKESK come from the germline V gene. Trimming removed 4 bases from V and 1 base from J, with 7 bases in between. This CDR3 has 13 residues. The CDR3 nucleotides are TGTGCCAGCAGCCTGGGACAGAACACTGAAGCTTTCTTT. It yields the protein CASSLGQNTEAFF.

The rearrangement links TRBV7-2 to TRBJ1-6, with 9 bases fitting TRBD1. The CDR3 spans 14 residues. V dropped 5 bases and J dropped 7; count of bases not matched to a gene: 3. Germline CDR1 is SGHTA and CDR2 is FQGNSA. CDR3 region: CASSADRGNSPLHF. CDR3 coding DNA: TGTGCCAGCAGCGCCGACAGGGGGAATTCACCCCTCCACTTT.

This chain joins TRBV3-1 (or the pseudogene TRBV3-2) and TRBJ2-2, with D perhaps TRBD1 or TRBD2 (5 bases each). Between the trimmed V and J ends, which lost 3 bases and 5 bases, there was a span of 13 bases. CDR1 LGHDT and CDR2 YNNKEL come from the germline V gene (reference sequence). This CDR3 comprises 15 residues. The CDR3 loop reads CASSQGVAGTGELFF. CDR3 DNA sequence: TGTGCCAGCAGCCAGGGGGTAGCAGGGACCGGGGAGCTGTTTTTT.

This chain uses TRBV7-2 with TRBJ2-7, with 7 bases aligning to TRBD1. The CDR3 has 12 amino acids. From germline, CDR1 is SGHTA and CDR2 FQGNSA. V shed 5 bases, J shed 2 bases, and the junction held 0 bases outside the gene matches. CDR3 loop: CASSGQAYEQYF. For the CDR3, the DNA is TGTGCCAGCAGCGGACAGGCCTACGAGCAGTACTTC.

Only one count was recorded for this clone. This chain joins TRBV6-2 or TRBV6-3 and TRBJ1-5; D remains ambiguous. V shed 6 bases and J shed 0 bases, with 15 bases lying between them. Germline CDR1 and CDR2: MNHEY and SVGEGT. This CDR3 has 16 amino acids. CDR3 nucleotides: TGTGCCAGCAGCCACTATTTCCCGGGTAGCAATCAGCCCCAGCATTTT. Amino acid sequence: CASSHYFPGSNQPQHF.

This chain links TRBV11-2 with TRBJ1-5; no reliable D call. The CDR3 is 13 residues long. V lost 2 bases and J 1 base, leaving 3 bases between the germline ends. Germline V gives CDR1 SGHAT, CDR2 FQNNGV. CDR3 in amino acids: CASSLWSNQPQHF. CDR3 DNA sequence: TGTGCCAGCAGCTTATGGAGCAATCAGCCCCAGCATTTT.

The chain is built from TRBV29-1 and TRBJ1-2; D gene uncertain. The CDR3 consists of 13 residues. Germline V gene lookup returns CDR1 SQVTM and CDR2 ANQGSEA. V was trimmed by 0 bases and J by 4 bases, leaving 9 bases between them. CDR3 in amino acids: CSVEERPSYGYTF. The CDR3 DNA reads TGCAGCGTTGAAGAACGGCCGAGCTATGGCTACACCTTC.

The chain uses TRBV4-3 and TRBJ2-3; unclear D gene. Germline assignment: CDR1 LGHNA and CDR2 YSLEER. V gave up 6 bases and J gave up 0 bases, with 13 bases separating them. This CDR3 spans 15 amino acids. The CDR3 loop reads CASRKGFISTDTQYF. The CDR3 coding sequence is TGCGCCAGCAGGAAAGGATTTATTAGCACAGATACGCAGTATTTT.

The chain combines TRBV4-3 with TRBJ1-4, with 7 bases lining up with TRBD1. Trimming cost V 0 bases and J 7 bases; bases outside gene matches: 14. The CDR3 is 18 residues long. Germline V gene lookup returns CDR1 LGHNA and CDR2 YSLEER. The chain's CDR3 is CASSQDYYDRAQGEKLFF. CDR3 in DNA: TGCGCCAGCAGCCAAGATTATTATGACAGGGCCCAGGGTGAAAAACTGTTTTTT.